This TCR beta chain was captured in a study of blood T cell repertoires in COVID-19. Whole-study context: PBMCs, B-cell-depleted T cells, or T cells provided the cDNA or gDNA that made up the material.

Authors' methods: From reference gene primer amplification, estimates of nucleated cell counts were derived. TCRdb keeps only in-frame clones here, not all; method: immunoSEQ multiplex PCR. Clonal size and the V and J genes are those of that table, whereas D and trimming came from the DNA. The sample has approximately 220,000 clones, roughly 87% seen once; the top ten hold 2.5% to 3%. The CDR3 totals 13 residues. V gave up 4 bases and J gave up 10 bases; unmatched junction bases: 4. Germline V lookup: CDR1 KGHSH, CDR2 LQKENI. Those enrolled, adults aged about 18 to 89 years, came from roughly 22 US areas. Cohorts were determined from participant-reported clinical history.

V and J are TRBV18 and TRBJ1-6, with TRBD1 matching over 7 bases. Sequenced: PBMCs or T cells enriched from blood (not recorded which). The receptor's source is a woman younger than 45 with acute COVID-19. CDR3 in amino acids: CASSQGAGSPLHF. The DNA of the CDR3 is TGTGCCAGCTCACAGGGGGCGGGATCACCCCTCCACTTT.